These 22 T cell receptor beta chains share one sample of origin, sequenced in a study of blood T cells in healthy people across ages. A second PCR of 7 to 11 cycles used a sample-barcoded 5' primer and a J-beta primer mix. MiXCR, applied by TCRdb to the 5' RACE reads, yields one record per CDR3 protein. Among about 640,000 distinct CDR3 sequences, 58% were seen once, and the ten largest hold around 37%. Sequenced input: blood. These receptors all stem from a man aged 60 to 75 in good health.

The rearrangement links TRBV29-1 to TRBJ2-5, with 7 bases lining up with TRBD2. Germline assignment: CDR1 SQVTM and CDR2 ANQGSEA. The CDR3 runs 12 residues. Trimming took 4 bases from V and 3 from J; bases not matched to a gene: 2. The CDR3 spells CSVGLAEETQYF. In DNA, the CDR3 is TGCAGCGTTGGGCTAGCGGAAGAGACCCAGTACTTC.

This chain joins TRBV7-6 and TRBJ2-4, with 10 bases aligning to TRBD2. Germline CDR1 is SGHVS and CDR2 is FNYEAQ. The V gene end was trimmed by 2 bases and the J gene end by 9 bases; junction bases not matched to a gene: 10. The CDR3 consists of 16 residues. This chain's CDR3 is CASSLTASGGPSIQYF. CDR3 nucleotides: TGTGCCAGCAGCTTAACGGCTAGCGGGGGTCCCAGCATTCAGTACTTC.

CDR3 in amino acids: CASSPPSGRAEAFF. The CDR3 DNA reads TGCGCCAGCAGTCCCCCCTCAGGGCGGGCTGAAGCTTTCTTT. The chain combines TRBV5-1 with TRBJ1-1; TRBD1 is a possible D gene (5 bases). This CDR3 has 14 amino acids. V was pared by 5 bases and J by 6 bases, with 17 bases between. From germline, CDR1 is SGHRS and CDR2 YFSETQ. Using reference TRBV5-1 and TRBJ1-1 for the parts outside the CDR3, the full variable domain is KAGVTQTPRYLIKTRGQQVTLSCSPISGHRSVSWYQQTPGQGLQFLFEYFSETQRNKGNFPGRFSGRQFSNSRSEMNVSTLELGDSALYLCASSPPSGRAEAFFGQGTRLTVV.

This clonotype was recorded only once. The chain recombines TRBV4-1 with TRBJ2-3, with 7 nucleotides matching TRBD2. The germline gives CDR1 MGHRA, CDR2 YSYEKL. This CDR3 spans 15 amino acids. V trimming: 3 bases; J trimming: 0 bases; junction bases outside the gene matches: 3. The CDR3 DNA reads TGCGCCAGCAGCCACCCGGGACTAAGCACAGATACGCAGTATTTT. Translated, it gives CASSHPGLSTDTQYF.

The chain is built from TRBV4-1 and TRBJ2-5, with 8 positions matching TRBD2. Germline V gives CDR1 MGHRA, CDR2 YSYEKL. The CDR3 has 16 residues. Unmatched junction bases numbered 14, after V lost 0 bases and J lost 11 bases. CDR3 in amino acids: CASSQDNTGGPREQYF. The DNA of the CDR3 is TGCGCCAGCAGCCAAGATAACACGGGGGGGCCAAGGGAGCAGTACTTC.

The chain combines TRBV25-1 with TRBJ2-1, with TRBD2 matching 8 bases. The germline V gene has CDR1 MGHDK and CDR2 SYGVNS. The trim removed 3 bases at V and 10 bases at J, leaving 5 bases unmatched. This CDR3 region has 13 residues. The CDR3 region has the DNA TGTGCCAGCAGTGACGGGGGGGCATGGGAGCAGTTCTTC. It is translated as CASSDGGAWEQFF.

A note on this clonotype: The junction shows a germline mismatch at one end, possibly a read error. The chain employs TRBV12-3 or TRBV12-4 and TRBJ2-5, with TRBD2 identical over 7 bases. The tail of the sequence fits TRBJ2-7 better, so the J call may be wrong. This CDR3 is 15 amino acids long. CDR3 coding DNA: TGTGCCAGCAGCTTAGATAGCGGGCCCTATAGCGAGCAGTACTTC. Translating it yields CASSLDSGPYSEQYF.

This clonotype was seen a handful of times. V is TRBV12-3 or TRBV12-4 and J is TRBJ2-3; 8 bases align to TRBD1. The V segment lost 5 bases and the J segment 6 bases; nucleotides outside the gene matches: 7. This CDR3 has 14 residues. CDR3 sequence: CASSRDRTRDTQYF. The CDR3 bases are TGTGCCAGCAGTAGGGACAGGACCCGGGATACGCAGTATTTT.

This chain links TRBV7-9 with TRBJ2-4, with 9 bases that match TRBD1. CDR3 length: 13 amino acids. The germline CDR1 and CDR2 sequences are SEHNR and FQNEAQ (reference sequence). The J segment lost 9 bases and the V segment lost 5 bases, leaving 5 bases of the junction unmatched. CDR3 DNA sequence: TGTGCCAGCAGCCGGATGACAGGGGGCATTCAGTACTTC. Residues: CASSRMTGGIQYF.

The CDR3 DNA is TGTGCCAGCAGCGCCCTCTCCCCGGGCGCAGATACGCAGTATTTT. Translating it yields CASSALSPGADTQYF. The chain joins TRBV9 to TRBJ2-3, with D unresolved. The V gene lost 3 bases and the J gene lost 4 bases, with 15 bases spanning the gap. Germline CDR1 is SGDLS and CDR2 is YYNGEE. The length of the CDR3 is 15 residues.

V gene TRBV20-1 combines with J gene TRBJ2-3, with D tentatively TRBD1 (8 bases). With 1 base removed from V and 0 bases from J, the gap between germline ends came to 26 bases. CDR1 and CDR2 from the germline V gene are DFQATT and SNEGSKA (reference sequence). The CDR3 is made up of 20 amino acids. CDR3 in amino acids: CSARVLQGAGDLRSTDTQYF. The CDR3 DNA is TGCAGTGCTAGAGTACTCCAGGGGGCGGGGGACCTTCGTAGCACAGATACGCAGTATTTT.

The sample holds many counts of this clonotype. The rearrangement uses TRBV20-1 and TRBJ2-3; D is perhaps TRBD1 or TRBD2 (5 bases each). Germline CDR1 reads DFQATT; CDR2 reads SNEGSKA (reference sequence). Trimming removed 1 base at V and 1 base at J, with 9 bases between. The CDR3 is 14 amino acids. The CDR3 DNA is TGCAGTGCTAGAGTAGGGGACGGCACAGATACGCAGTATTTT. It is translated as CSARVGDGTDTQYF.

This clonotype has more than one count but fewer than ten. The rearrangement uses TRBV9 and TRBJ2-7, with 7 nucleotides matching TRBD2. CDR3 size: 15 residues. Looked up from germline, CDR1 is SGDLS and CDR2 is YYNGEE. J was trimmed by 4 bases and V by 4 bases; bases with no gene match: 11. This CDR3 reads CASSPSGPGGYEQYF. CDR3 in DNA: TGTGCCAGCAGCCCGAGCGGTCCGGGAGGTTACGAGCAGTACTTC.

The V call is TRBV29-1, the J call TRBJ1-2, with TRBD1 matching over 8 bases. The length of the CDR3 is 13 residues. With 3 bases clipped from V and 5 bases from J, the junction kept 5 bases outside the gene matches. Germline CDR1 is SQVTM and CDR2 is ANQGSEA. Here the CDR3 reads CSVDGQGAYGYTF. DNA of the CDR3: TGCAGCGTTGATGGCCAGGGGGCTTATGGCTACACCTTC.

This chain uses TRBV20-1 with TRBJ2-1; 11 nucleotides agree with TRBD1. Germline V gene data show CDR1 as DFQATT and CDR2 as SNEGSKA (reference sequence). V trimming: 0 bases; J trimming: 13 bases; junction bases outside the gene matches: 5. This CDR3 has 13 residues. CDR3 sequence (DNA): TGCAGTGCTAGAGACTGGACAGGGGGCGAACAGTTCTTC. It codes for CSARDWTGGEQFF.

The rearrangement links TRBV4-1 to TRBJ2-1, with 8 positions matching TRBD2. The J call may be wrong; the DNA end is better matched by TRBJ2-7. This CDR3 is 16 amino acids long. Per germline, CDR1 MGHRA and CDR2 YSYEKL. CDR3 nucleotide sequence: TGCGCCAGCAGTCCCGGGGGGGGAAGCTCCTACAATGAGCAGTACTTC. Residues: CASSPGGGSSYNEQYF.

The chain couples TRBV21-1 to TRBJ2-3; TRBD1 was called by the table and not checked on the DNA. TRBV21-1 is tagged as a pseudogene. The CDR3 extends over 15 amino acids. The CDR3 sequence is CASSKIQSPSDTQYF. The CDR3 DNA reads TGTGCCAGCAGCAAAATACAGTCCCCCTCCGATACGCAGTATTTT.

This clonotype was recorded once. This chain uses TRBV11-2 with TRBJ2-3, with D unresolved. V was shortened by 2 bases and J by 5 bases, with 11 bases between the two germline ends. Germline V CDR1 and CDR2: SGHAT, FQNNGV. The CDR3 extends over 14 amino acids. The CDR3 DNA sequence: TGTGCCAGCAGCTTACTCTCCGCCCGAGATACGCAGTATTTT. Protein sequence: CASSLLSARDTQYF.

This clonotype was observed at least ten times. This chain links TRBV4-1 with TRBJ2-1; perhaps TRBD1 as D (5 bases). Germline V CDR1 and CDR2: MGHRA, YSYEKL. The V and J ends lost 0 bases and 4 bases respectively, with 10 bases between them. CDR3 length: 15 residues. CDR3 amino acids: CASSQDSRAYNEQFF. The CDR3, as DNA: TGCGCCAGCAGCCAAGATAGCAGGGCTTACAATGAGCAGTTCTTC.

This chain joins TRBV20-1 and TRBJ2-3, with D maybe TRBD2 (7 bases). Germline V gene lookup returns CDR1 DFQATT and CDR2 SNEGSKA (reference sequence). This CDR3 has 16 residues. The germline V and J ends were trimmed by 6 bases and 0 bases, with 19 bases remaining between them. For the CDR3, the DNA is TGCAGTGCCGCAGGGGAGGGGGGGATTAGCACAGATACGCAGTATTTT. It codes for CSAAGEGGISTDTQYF.

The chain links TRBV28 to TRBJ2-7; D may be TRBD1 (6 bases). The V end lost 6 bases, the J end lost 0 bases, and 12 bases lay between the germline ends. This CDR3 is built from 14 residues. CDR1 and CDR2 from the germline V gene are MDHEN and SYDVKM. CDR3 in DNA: TGTGCCAGCAGAACCACAGGGATCTCCTACGAGCAGTACTTC. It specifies CASRTTGISYEQYF.

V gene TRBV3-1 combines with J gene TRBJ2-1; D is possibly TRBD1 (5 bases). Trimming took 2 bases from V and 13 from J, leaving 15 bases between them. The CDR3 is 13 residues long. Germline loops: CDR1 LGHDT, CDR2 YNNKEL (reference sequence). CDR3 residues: CASSQRGLETQFF. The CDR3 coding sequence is TGTGCCAGCAGCCAAAGGGGCTTGGAGACCCAGTTCTTC.